The 20 T cell receptor beta chains presented below share a single source sample, sequenced in a study of blood T cell repertoires in COVID-19. Assay used: immunoSEQ multiplex PCR; TCRdb lists only in-frame clones, some missing. Found here are a few hundred thousand clones, around 90% of them singletons; the top ten hold approximately 1.7%. The sequencing sample was made of PBMCs or T cells enriched from blood (not recorded which). The receptors were gathered from a woman aged 45 to 65 who had recovered from COVID-19.

The chain has TRBV10-3 and TRBJ1-5; D is possibly TRBD1 (6 bases). The CDR3 totals 13 residues. Deletions cut 10 bases from V and 0 bases from J, with 10 bases between. In germline, CDR1 is ENHRY, CDR2 SYGVKD. CDR3 sequence: CATAGDSNQPQHF. The CDR3, as DNA: TGTGCCACCGCAGGGGATAGCAATCAGCCCCAGCATTTT.

J is TRBJ1-3 and V is TRBV5-1; TRBD1 is a possible D gene (6 bases). CDR1 SGHRS and CDR2 YFSETQ come from the germline V gene. The CDR3 covers 14 residues. V was pared by 4 bases and J by 4 bases, with 12 bases between. Written as DNA, the CDR3 is TGCGCCAGCAGCCCGGGGGGCCTAGGAAACACCATATATTTT. This gives the protein CASSPGGLGNTIYF.

As DNA, the CDR3 is TGTGCCTGGAGAGACAGCCATAGCAATCAGCCCCAGCATTTT. Its protein product is CAWRDSHSNQPQHF. The genes are TRBV30 and TRBJ1-5, with D maybe TRBD1 (5 bases). The CDR3 is 14 residues long. Per the germline V gene, CDR1 is GTSNPN and CDR2 is SVGIG (reference sequence). V was cut by 3 bases and J by 0 bases, with 9 bases left in between.

V and J are TRBV15 and TRBJ2-5; a weak D match, TRBD1 (6 bases). CDR1 LNHNV and CDR2 YYDKDF come from the germline V gene (reference sequence). The length of the CDR3 is 14 residues. The V and J ends lost 0 bases and 5 bases respectively, with 10 bases between them. The CDR3 sequence: CATSREKGDETQYF. In nucleotides, the CDR3 is TGTGCCACCAGCAGAGAGAAGGGGGACGAGACCCAGTACTTC.

The rearrangement joins TRBV3-1 (or the pseudogene TRBV3-2) to TRBJ1-2, with 7 bases matching TRBD1. Trimming at V came to 1 base and at J to 11 bases, leaving 4 bases not matched to a gene. The CDR3 loop spans 12 amino acids. Germline loops: CDR1 LGHDT, CDR2 YNNKEL (reference sequence). CDR3 in DNA: TGTGCCAGCAGCCAAGGCTCAGGGGGTTACACCTTC. Residues: CASSQGSGGYTF.

The chain couples TRBV27 to TRBJ2-5; D uncertain. The CDR3 is made up of 14 amino acids. Deletions cut 5 bases from V and 2 bases from J, with 12 bases between. CDR1 MNHEY and CDR2 SMNVEV come from the germline V gene (reference sequence). The CDR3 region is CASSRGRTQETQYF. In nucleotides, the CDR3 is TGTGCCAGCAGTCGAGGTCGTACTCAAGAGACCCAGTACTTC.

The chain has TRBV7-9 and TRBJ2-2; the match to TRBD1 covers 7 bases. This CDR3 is 15 amino acids long. Germline trimming cut 5 bases from V and 7 bases from J; bases unmatched to any gene: 10. Germline-derived CDR1 and CDR2 are SEHNR and FQNEAQ (reference sequence). CDR3: CASSRRGTGDGELFF. The CDR3 nucleotides read TGTGCCAGCAGCCGACGCGGTACAGGGGACGGGGAGCTGTTTTTT.

This chain uses TRBV28 with TRBJ2-7; 8 nucleotides align to TRBD1. The germline CDR1 and CDR2 sequences are MDHEN and SYDVKM. V trimming: 5 bases; J trimming: 4 bases; junction bases outside the gene matches: 7. This CDR3 spans 14 amino acids. The CDR3 here is CASSPRDRPYEQYF. CDR3 bases: TGTGCCAGCAGTCCACGGGACAGGCCATACGAGCAGTACTTC.

This clone occurred once. This chain uses TRBV18 with TRBJ1-1; 8 nucleotides line up with TRBD1. V shed 4 bases and J 1 base; nucleotides not matched to a gene: 8. CDR1 is KGHSH and CDR2 is LQKENI in the germline V gene. CDR3 size: 16 residues. The CDR3 loop reads CASSRGQADGNTEAFF. Written as DNA, the CDR3 is TGTGCCAGCTCACGGGGACAGGCCGATGGGAACACTGAAGCTTTCTTT.

This clone was seen ten or more times. V is TRBV6-5 and J is TRBJ2-2, with D perhaps TRBD2 (6 bases). The CDR3 sequence is 14 residues long. V was trimmed by 8 bases and J by 5 bases, leaving 15 bases between them. Germline CDR1 MNHEY, CDR2 SVGAGI. The CDR3: CASGTSIETGELFF. The CDR3 nucleotides read TGTGCCAGCGGGACTTCAATAGAGACCGGGGAGCTGTTTTTT.

The DNA of the CDR3 is TGTGCCAGCAGCCGAAAACTGGGACAGATTAACTATGGCTACACCTTC. Amino acid sequence: CASSRKLGQINYGYTF. The chain recombines TRBV4-2 with TRBJ1-2; 7 positions agree with TRBD1. V lost 4 bases to trimming and J lost 1 base; unmatched junction nucleotides: 9. Germline V gene lookup returns CDR1 LGHNA and CDR2 YNFKEQ. This CDR3 is 16 amino acids long.

The genes are TRBV9 and TRBJ2-1; weak D call: TRBD2 (6 bases). V lost 0 bases to trimming and J lost 1 base, with 11 bases between them. This CDR3 has 16 amino acids. Germline V gene data show CDR1 as SGDLS and CDR2 as YYNGEE. The CDR3 DNA is TGTGCCAGCAGCGTAGTCGGCGGGATGTCCTACAATGAGCAGTTCTTC. Protein product: CASSVVGGMSYNEQFF.

This chain uses TRBV30 with TRBJ2-5; 9 bases are shared with TRBD2. The CDR3 is made up of 15 amino acids. Trimming cost V 2 bases and J 7 bases; bases outside gene matches: 11. CDR1 and CDR2 (germline): GTSNPN, SVGIG (reference sequence). CDR3 region: CAWSSSGRLVGTQYF. CDR3 in DNA: TGTGCCTGGAGTAGTAGCGGGAGACTTGTTGGGACCCAGTACTTC.

V gene TRBV5-5 combines with J gene TRBJ2-5; 9 bases line up with TRBD2. Germline CDR1 and CDR2: SGHKS and YYEKEE (reference sequence). Trimming removed 1 base from V and 5 bases from J; junction bases left unmatched: 12. The CDR3 is 17 residues long. The CDR3, as DNA: TGTGCCAGCAGCTTGAGGTATAGAACGGCGGGAGGGGAGACCCAGTACTTC. This sequence encodes CASSLRYRTAGGETQYF.

The chain has TRBV28 and TRBJ1-2; no reliable D call. Trimming left V 6 bases short and J 8 bases short, with 16 bases between. This CDR3 has 13 amino acids. Germline V gives CDR1 MDHEN, CDR2 SYDVKM. In DNA, the CDR3 is TGTGCCAGCAGCAACAGCCATCGCGGGGGCTACACCTTC. Protein product: CASSNSHRGGYTF.

This clone has just a few counts. The CDR3 DNA is TGTGCCAGCAGTTACCGGGCGGGAATCTACGAGCAGTACTTC. Encoded protein: CASSYRAGIYEQYF. The V gene is TRBV6-5, the J gene TRBJ2-7, with D possibly matching TRBD2 (6 bases). The germline V gene encodes CDR1 MNHEY and CDR2 SVGAGI. The CDR3 is 14 residues long. Deletions cut 2 bases from V and 3 bases from J, with 11 bases between.

The V gene is TRBV30, the J gene TRBJ1-4, with D possibly TRBD1 on 6 matching bases. Trimming removed 5 bases at V and 5 bases at J, with 15 bases between. The CDR3 covers 14 residues. Germline lookup yields CDR1 GTSNPN and CDR2 SVGIG (reference sequence). CDR3 nucleotide sequence: TGTGCCTGGGGCCCTAGGCAGGGGAATGAAAAACTGTTTTTT. Amino acid sequence: CAWGPRQGNEKLFF.

The chain has TRBV12-3 or TRBV12-4 and TRBJ1-5; no clear D. V was cut by 2 bases and J by 7 bases, with 6 bases left in between. The CDR3 is 12 amino acids. Here the CDR3 reads CASSLSSQPQHF. In DNA, the CDR3 is TGTGCCAGCAGTTTATCTTCCCAGCCCCAGCATTTT.

This chain connects TRBV6-5 to TRBJ1-1; weak D call: TRBD1 (6 bases). The ends were cut back, 8 bases at V and 3 bases at J, with 13 bases in the middle. This CDR3 has 13 residues. Germline V gene sequence: CDR1 MNHEY, CDR2 SVGAGI. CDR3 sequence reads: CASFTGRDTEAFF. In DNA, the CDR3 is TGTGCCAGCTTCACAGGGAGGGACACTGAAGCTTTCTTT.

This chain links TRBV2 with TRBJ1-4; TRBD1 matches 11 bases. Germline V gene lookup returns CDR1 SNHLY and CDR2 FYNNEI. V shed 6 bases and J 7 bases; nucleotides not matched to a gene: 4. The CDR3 extends over 14 amino acids. The CDR3 nucleotides read TGTGCCAGCAGCCTCGGGACAGGGGGTGAAAAACTGTTTTTT. It is translated as CASSLGTGGEKLFF.